These T cell receptor beta chains were read from a single sample in a study of persistence of HIV-infected CD4 T cells. Data came from immunoSEQ multiplex PCR; TCRdb stores just in-frame clones and leaves some out. The repertoire consists of 37,000 or so clones, with about 85% occurring once and the leading ten covering less than 2%. Their specific antigens are unknown. The source material was CD4+ T cells sorted from PBMCs after roughly 19-hour stimulation, sampled from a patient who received antiretroviral therapy. Every receptor here comes from an adult man with HIV who was CMV-seropositive. CDR3s include the opening cysteine and the closing phenylalanine or tryptophan.

TRBV28	CASSPWGTGGTHTQYF
TRBV3-1/TRBV3-2	CASSLERELFF
TRBV7-3	CASSLIRSAGDTQYF
TRBV6-1	CASSEGGRGPLNIQYF
TRBV27	CASKALSSYEQYF
TRBV10-2	CASSELRGIQYF
TRBV5-1	CASSLQHSSYEQYF
TRBV9	CASSVDPGQPQHF
TRBV29-1	CSVADPGGYTF
TRBV4-1	CASSQANLVGAGGTEAFF
TRBV7-6	CASSLGQGDYNEQFF
TRBV6-5	CASSRASSYNEQFF
TRBV20-1	CSASRRTSVLGEQFF
TRBV6-5	CASRRQGAAGELFF
TRBV2	CASSFRVSNQPQHF
TRBV19	CASSIGGGQFF
TRBV21-1	CASSGRDSSPPQHF